Below are 24 T cell receptor beta chains sequenced from a single sample in a study of CD8 T cells in ankylosing spondylitis. Their specific antigens are unknown. Overall study results and limits: What appeared characteristic of ankylosing spondylitis blood was a TCR beta motif of several highly homologous variants.

TCRdb re-called the 5' RACE reads with MiXCR, one entry per CDR3 protein. The table records 500,000 to 650,000 distinct CDR3 sequences, about 5% of them present only once. The sequencing sample was made of blood, either unsorted or a sorted T cell fraction (not recorded which). These receptors were obtained from a male donor with ankylosing spondylitis.

This clonotype came up a few times. This sequence joins TRBV18 and TRBJ2-7; tentatively, D is TRBD1 (6 bases). Trimming shortened V by 3 bases and J by 7 bases, and 25 bases separated the two germline ends. Germline CDR1 reads KGHSH; CDR2 reads LQKENI. The CDR3 is 17 amino acids. The CDR3 is CASSPAGAFGTIREQYF. The CDR3 coding sequence is TGTGCCAGCTCACCCGCGGGCGCCTTCGGGACAATACGGGAGCAGTACTTC.

The sample holds many counts of this clonotype. This chain joins TRBV24-1 and TRBJ2-5; 7 nucleotides match TRBD1. Germline assignment: CDR1 KGHDR and CDR2 SFDVKD. CDR3 length equals 16 residues. With V trimmed by 4 bases and J by 4 bases, 11 bases remained unmatched. The CDR3 loop reads CATSEFRLTGRETQYF. The CDR3 DNA follows: TGTGCCACCAGTGAGTTCCGGTTGACAGGGAGAGAGACCCAGTACTTC.

This clonotype was recorded at least ten times. V and J are TRBV12-3 or TRBV12-4 and TRBJ1-5; no clear D. The ends were cut back, 5 bases at V and 5 bases at J, with 7 bases in the middle. The CDR3 contains 12 residues. CDR3 loop: CASSLGYQPQHF. CDR3 in DNA: TGTGCCAGCAGTCTTGGATATCAGCCCCAGCATTTT.

This clonotype was seen ten or more times. V and J are TRBV12-5 and TRBJ2-1; D could derive from TRBD1 or TRBD2 (5 bases each). Germline CDR1 and CDR2: LGHNT and FRNRAP. The CDR3 has 14 amino acids. Trimming removed 5 bases at V and 6 bases at J, with 14 bases between. CDR3 loop: CASGPGTKRNEQFF. The CDR3 DNA reads TGTGCTAGTGGTCCTGGGACCAAACGCAATGAGCAGTTCTTC.

This clonotype was recorded a few times. This sequence joins TRBV25-1 and TRBJ1-3; no clear D gene. V shed 3 bases and J shed 0 bases, with 6 bases lying between them. The germline V gene encodes CDR1 MGHDK and CDR2 SYGVNS. The CDR3 covers 14 residues. The CDR3 region is CASSDPRSGNTIYF. CDR3 sequence (DNA): TGTGCCAGCAGTGACCCGCGCTCTGGAAACACCATATATTTT. The complete variable domain, with remaining parts taken from reference TRBV25-1 and TRBJ1-3, reads EADIYQTPRYLVIGTGKKITLECSQTMGHDKMYWYQQDPGMELHLIHYSYGVNSTEKGDLSSESTVSRIRTEHFPLTLESARPSHTSQYLCASSDPRSGNTIYFGEGSWLTVV.

The chain joins TRBV4-3 to TRBJ2-1; perhaps TRBD2 as D (6 bases). This CDR3 has 17 residues. Germline V gives CDR1 LGHNA, CDR2 YSLEER. Trimming removed 4 bases from V and 2 bases from J, with 18 bases in between. CDR3 region: CASSPGGNVPTYNEQFF. The CDR3 nucleotides read TGCGCCAGCAGCCCCGGAGGGAACGTCCCAACCTACAATGAGCAGTTCTTC.

This clonotype was recorded at least ten times. V and J are TRBV6-5 and TRBJ2-7; TRBD1 aligns across 7 bases. The CDR3 extends over 14 amino acids. Per germline, CDR1 MNHEY and CDR2 SVGAGI. Germline trimming cut 5 bases from V and 0 bases from J; bases unmatched to any gene: 4. CDR3 sequence: CASSNRDSSYEQYF. In nucleotides, the CDR3 is TGTGCCAGCAGTAACCGGGACAGCTCCTACGAGCAGTACTTC.

This clonotype was seen many times. This chain links TRBV29-1 with TRBJ2-7; tentatively, D is TRBD1 or TRBD2 (5 bases each). Germline V gene data show CDR1 as SQVTM and CDR2 as ANQGSEA. V was trimmed by 5 bases and J by 1 base, leaving 15 bases between them. The CDR3 has 14 amino acids. CDR3 DNA sequence: TGCAGCGTTACCCCAGGGACGAAGTCCTACGAGCAGTACTTC. Translating it yields CSVTPGTKSYEQYF.

This clonotype was seen ten or more times. The chain is built from TRBV7-8 and TRBJ2-2; TRBD2 matches at 10 bases. This CDR3 spans 18 amino acids. Per the germline V gene, CDR1 is SGHVS and CDR2 is FQNEAQ. The junction had 14 bases not matched to a gene; V was cut back by 5 bases and J by 5 bases. This CDR3 reads CASSPRGLLAGQTGELFF. The CDR3 DNA is TGTGCCAGCAGCCCTAGGGGCCTACTAGCGGGGCAGACCGGGGAGCTGTTTTTT.

This clonotype was observed many times. The gene calls are TRBV7-2 and TRBJ2-5; D gene uncertain. The CDR3 extends over 15 amino acids. V lost 1 base and J lost 2, with 11 bases in between. Germline V gene sequence: CDR1 SGHTA, CDR2 FQGNSA. The CDR3 nucleotides are TGTGCCAGCAGCTTAGGGGGTGGGGTACAAGAGACCCAGTACTTC. Its protein product is CASSLGGGVQETQYF.

The DNA for the CDR3 is TGCAGCGTTGTACTAGCGGGAGCTTGGTACGAGCAGTACTTC. Protein product: CSVVLAGAWYEQYF. The chain uses TRBV29-1 and TRBJ2-7, with 11 bases lining up with TRBD2. CDR1 is SQVTM, CDR2 ANQGSEA, per germline. After removal of 4 bases from V and 4 bases from J, the junction contained 6 bases not matched to a gene. This CDR3 is 14 amino acids long.

This clonotype was detected many times. This chain joins TRBV15 and TRBJ1-2; D remains ambiguous. From germline, CDR1 is LNHNV and CDR2 YYDKDF (reference sequence). Trimming left V 0 bases short and J 7 bases short, with 9 bases between. The CDR3 covers 13 residues. In DNA, the CDR3 is TGTGCCACCAGCAGAGATCTAATGGGTGGCTACACCTTC. Amino acid sequence: CATSRDLMGGYTF.

This clonotype was seen at least ten times. V usage is TRBV7-9 and J usage is TRBJ2-1; no clear D gene. The CDR3 contains 11 residues. V lost 5 bases to trimming and J lost 5 bases, with 4 bases between them. CDR1 and CDR2 (germline): SEHNR, FQNEAQ (reference sequence). The CDR3 region has the DNA TGTGCCAGCAGCCTGGACAATGAGCAGTTCTTC. Translating gives CASSLDNEQFF.

This clonotype was found many times. The chain employs TRBV7-2 and TRBJ2-1; tentatively, D is TRBD2 (6 bases). CDR1 is SGHTA, CDR2 FQGNSA, per germline. The germline V and J ends were trimmed by 5 bases and 5 bases, with 16 bases remaining between them. The CDR3 runs 15 residues. CDR3 bases: TGTGCCAGCAGCGCGGGACTCTGGGGGAACAATGAGCAGTTCTTC. It encodes CASSAGLWGNNEQFF.

This clonotype came up many times. The genes are TRBV9 and TRBJ2-5, with 11 bases matching TRBD2. After removal of 0 bases from V and 5 bases from J, the junction contained 9 bases not matched to a gene. The germline V gene encodes CDR1 SGDLS and CDR2 YYNGEE. CDR3 length: 17 amino acids. The CDR3 bases are TGTGCCAGCAGCGTAGGAGGTAGCGGGAGGGGGTTGGAGACCCAGTACTTC. It yields the protein CASSVGGSGRGLETQYF. The full variable domain, rest sourced from reference TRBV9 and TRBJ2-5, is DSGVTQTPKHLITATGQRVTLRCSPRSGDLSVYWYQQSLDQGLQFLIQYYNGEERAKGNILERFSAQQFPDLHSELNLSSLELGDSALYFCASSVGGSGRGLETQYFGPGTRLLVL.

This sequence joins TRBV18 and TRBJ2-5, with 11 positions matching TRBD1. Trimming removed 6 bases from V and 5 bases from J; junction bases left unmatched: 5. Per the germline V gene, CDR1 is KGHSH and CDR2 is LQKENI. The CDR3 length is 14 residues. CDR3 nucleotides: TGTGCCAGCTCCGGACAGGGGGCGGCGGAGACCCAGTACTTC. Amino acid sequence: CASSGQGAAETQYF.

Worth noting for this clonotype: The junction and the germline gene differ at one end; a read error may be behind it. The chain joins TRBV11-2 to TRBJ2-7; D is perhaps TRBD1 or TRBD2 (5 bases each). Germline CDR1 and CDR2: SGHAT and FQNNGV. The CDR3 has 17 residues. The CDR3 reads CASNLDGGQRWRREQYF. The CDR3 DNA follows: TGTGCCAGCAACTTAGATGGCGGACAACGTTGGAGGAGGGAGCAGTACTTC.

The V gene is TRBV29-1, the J gene TRBJ1-3, with 8 bases that match TRBD1. This CDR3 comprises 13 residues. CDR1 SQVTM and CDR2 ANQGSEA come from the germline V gene. With 0 bases clipped from V and 7 bases from J, the junction kept 2 bases outside the gene matches. The CDR3 coding sequence is TGCAGCGTTGAAGAAAGACAGGGGAACACCATATATTTT. Protein: CSVEERQGNTIYF.

At least ten counts were recorded for this clonotype. The V and J genes are TRBV28 and TRBJ2-7, with D maybe TRBD1 (5 bases). The CDR3 is 17 residues long. Germline CDR1 and CDR2: MDHEN and SYDVKM. Trimming removed 3 bases at V and 0 bases at J, with 18 bases between. The CDR3 loop reads CASSFSISGLSSYEQYF. For the CDR3, the DNA is TGTGCCAGCAGTTTCTCAATCTCAGGGTTAAGCTCCTACGAGCAGTACTTC.

This clonotype showed up many times. This chain connects TRBV7-2 to TRBJ2-3, with 15 positions matching TRBD2. The CDR3 is 16 residues long. Germline lookup yields CDR1 SGHTA and CDR2 FQGNSA. V was pared by 3 bases and J by 7 bases, with 5 bases of the junction left unmatched. The CDR3 region is CASSFGLAGGLYTQYF. For the CDR3, the DNA is TGTGCCAGCAGCTTTGGACTAGCGGGAGGGTTATATACGCAGTATTTT.

This clonotype was detected ten times or more. V is TRBV4-3 and J is TRBJ2-5; the D gene is possibly TRBD2 (6 bases). Trimming cost V 2 bases and J 4 bases, with 14 bases left between them. The CDR3 has 15 residues. CDR1 is LGHNA and CDR2 is YSLEER in the germline V gene. The CDR3 is CASSQNLMGGETQYF. For the CDR3, the DNA is TGCGCCAGCAGCCAAAATTTAATGGGGGGAGAGACCCAGTACTTC.

This clonotype was found many times. The V and J genes are TRBV5-1 and TRBJ2-1, with a possible D match to TRBD2 (8 bases). The V end was cut by 4 bases, the J end by 3 bases, with 14 bases between. The germline CDR1 and CDR2 sequences are SGHRS and YFSETQ. CDR3 length equals 15 residues. The CDR3 is CASSREGASYNEQFF. In nucleotides, the CDR3 is TGCGCCAGCAGCCGGGAGGGGGCCAGCTACAATGAGCAGTTCTTC.

This chain links TRBV5-1 with TRBJ2-1; either TRBD1 or TRBD2 may supply D (8 bases each). Trimming pared 4 bases from V and 2 bases from J, leaving 31 bases between. Germline assignment: CDR1 SGHRS and CDR2 YFSETQ. CDR3 size: 21 residues. The CDR3 nucleotides are TGCGCCAGCAGCCGGGTCCCGGTCGACAGGGGTGCGGGAGGACCCTACAATGAGCAGTTCTTC. Residues: CASSRVPVDRGAGGPYNEQFF.

The chain combines TRBV7-9 with TRBJ2-6, with no clear D. The CDR3 spans 17 residues. Trimming pared 1 base from V and 1 base from J, leaving 11 bases between. CDR1 and CDR2 from the germline V gene are SEHNR and FQNEAQ (reference sequence). The CDR3 loop reads CASSLGSRLSGANVLTF. The CDR3 DNA reads as TGTGCCAGCAGCTTAGGCTCTAGGCTTTCTGGGGCCAACGTCCTGACTTTC.